A selection of T cell receptor beta chains follows, all from one sample in a study of shared clonotypes between healthy human individuals. The data were produced by immunoSEQ multiplex PCR, yet TCRdb's version contains in-frame clones alone and is incomplete. The table shows over 95,000 clones, with around half occurring only once. The sequenced sample consisted of PBMCs. The source of these receptors is a woman between 35 and 50 years old in good health. Some clones in this sample may be carry-over from other donors' samples. Both conserved end residues are part of each CDR3. The order of the fields is clone size, V gene, J gene, D gene, CDR3 protein, CDR3 DNA. D genes are given only for firm matches. Not every row has a clone size; where given, it reads once, few, many or a size class.

clone_size: many; v_call: TRBV1; j_call: TRBJ2-7; d_call: NA; cdr3_aa: CTSSQVGLAGSEQYF; cdr3_nt: TGCACCAGCAGCCAAGTGGGACTAGCTGGTAGCGAGCAGTACTTC
clone_size: few; v_call: TRBV6-6; j_call: TRBJ2-7; d_call: TRBD2; cdr3_aa: CASSPGTSGSYEQYF; cdr3_nt: TGTGCCAGCAGTCCCGGGACTAGCGGGAGTTACGAGCAGTACTTC
clone_size: NA; v_call: TRBV9; j_call: TRBJ2-5; d_call: NA; cdr3_aa: CASSVEGSNQETQYF; cdr3_nt: TGTGCCAGCAGCGTAGAAGGGTCCAACCAAGAGACCCAGTACTTC
clone_size: NA; v_call: TRBV5-1; j_call: TRBJ2-7; d_call: NA; cdr3_aa: CASSLSQGSYEQYF; cdr3_nt: TGCGCCAGCAGCTTGAGTCAGGGGTCCTACGAGCAGTACTTC
clone_size: medium-sized; v_call: TRBV30; j_call: TRBJ1-5; d_call: NA; cdr3_aa: CAWSRRDNGWWEPQHF; cdr3_nt: TGTGCCTGGAGTAGGCGGGACAATGGCTGGTGGGAGCCCCAGCATTTT
clone_size: once; v_call: TRBV13; j_call: TRBJ1-3; d_call: NA; cdr3_aa: CASSFGTTGNTIYF; cdr3_nt: TGTGCCAGCAGCTTCGGGACAACCGGAAACACCATATATTTT
clone_size: NA; v_call: TRBV9; j_call: TRBJ2-3; d_call: TRBD2; cdr3_aa: CASSLTSGSTDTQYF; cdr3_nt: TGTGCCAGCTCGTTGACTAGCGGGAGCACAGATACGCAGTATTTT
clone_size: few; v_call: TRBV19; j_call: TRBJ2-7; d_call: TRBD1; cdr3_aa: CASSPRGQITAYEQYF; cdr3_nt: TGTGCCAGTAGTCCCCGGGGACAGATTACCGCCTACGAGCAGTACTTC
clone_size: NA; v_call: TRBV7-8; j_call: TRBJ1-5; d_call: NA; cdr3_aa: CASSLAINGVNQPQHF; cdr3_nt: TGTGCCAGCAGCTTAGCCATTAACGGGGTCAATCAGCCCCAGCATTTT
clone_size: NA; v_call: TRBV29-1; j_call: TRBJ2-7; d_call: TRBD1; cdr3_aa: CSVGSGTGRNEQYF; cdr3_nt: TGCAGCGTTGGATCTGGGACAGGGCGAAACGAGCAGTACTTC